Given below is one TCR beta chain in context. Its antigen remains undetermined. The sample holds no much larger clone one base away, and base qualities are not on file. This specimen comes from a study of blood T cell repertoires in COVID-19 (dated by TCRdb to about 2020). Regarding the research as a whole: Collaborator samples came from the United States, Italy and Spain and covered acute and convalescent phases of COVID-19. Deeply sampled blood TCRbeta repertoires from subjects exposed to, actively infected with, or recovered from COVID-19 were included in the dataset. The samples were drawn from two sources: the first 160 participants of the ongoing ImmuneRACE study, and 950 to 1,500 subjects contributed by 6 global collaborators. Nearly every sample came with metadata listing a de-identified subject ID, COVID-19 status, age in years and sex. Where HLA class I and class II types were available, the types were taken from metadata supplied by the sample provider, not from assay-based typing. The repertoires were released in a freely available public database meant as a resource for research on the immune response to SARS-CoV-2. The prospective study material was composed of cDNA or gDNA derived from T cells, B-cell-depleted T cells, or PBMCs. Broad study findings and their caveats: How much clinical and demographic metadata was included differed by source and by participant, and the metadata was provided uncurated.

CDR1 and CDR2 are drawn from the germline V gene: MDHEN, SYDVKM. The junction shows trimming of 4 bases on V and 4 bases on J, plus 16 bases between the germline ends. From the cysteine up to the phenylalanine, the CDR3 has a length of 15 residues. The sequence is cut down to CDR3 DNA, 45 bases in frame from base 1. TCRbeta CDR3 regions were amplified from genomic DNA using the immunoSEQ Assay, a bias-controlled multiplex PCR. On the authors' methods: The number of nucleated cells in each sample was estimated from the amplification of reference gene primers within the assay. To quantify the absolute abundance of each unique TCRbeta CDR3 rearrangement, sequence reads were collapsed and filtered. For each sample, productive Simpson clonality was calculated as the square root of Simpson's diversity index across productive rearrangements. TCRdb retrieved this table from immuneACCESS and kept in-frame rearrangements only. Not all clones are present; in checked studies, unresolved V genes account for under half, and no reason is known for the remainder. The D gene and trimming were derived from the DNA, and the V and J assignments and clone size from that table. This sample holds some 240,000 clones; roughly 90% were observed only once. Clones ranked in the top ten supply roughly 6.5% of the sample.

Samples from volunteer blood donors who had recovered from COVID-19 were contributed by a second Seattle source. The collaborating institutions used their own protocols to collect whole blood in K2EDTA tubes. For TCRbeta analysis, collaborators shipped samples as frozen whole blood, isolated PBMCs, or DNA extracted from either of those sample types. The specimen sequenced was peripheral blood. The receptor's source is a man in his sixties who had recovered from COVID-19. In this chain, TRBV28 is recombined with TRBJ2-5; a weak D assignment points to TRBD2 (6 bases agree). The sequence in DNA is TGTGCCAGCAGTTGGGGGGTCACGGTCGGAGAGACCCAGTACTTC. Its protein product is CASSWGVTVGETQYF.